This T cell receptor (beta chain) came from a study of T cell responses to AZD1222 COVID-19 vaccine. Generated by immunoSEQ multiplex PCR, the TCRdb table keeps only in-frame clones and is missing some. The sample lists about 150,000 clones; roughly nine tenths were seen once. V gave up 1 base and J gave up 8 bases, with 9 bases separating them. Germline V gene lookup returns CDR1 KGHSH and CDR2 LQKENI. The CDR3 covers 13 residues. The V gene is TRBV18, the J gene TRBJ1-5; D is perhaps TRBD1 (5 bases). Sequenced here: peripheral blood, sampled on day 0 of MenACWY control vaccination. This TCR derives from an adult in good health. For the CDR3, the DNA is TGTGCCAGCTCACCACAAGGGGATGAGCCCCAGCATTTT. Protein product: CASSPQGDEPQHF.